This is a list of T cell receptor beta chains from one sample in a study of shared T cell receptors in the human thymus. Only in-frame clones appear in the TCRdb table, and some are missing; sequencing was by immunoSEQ multiplex PCR. The sample contains approximately 580,000 clones, around 78% of which appear only once. The data were also submitted as part of a second study, on human thymus T cells.

Specimen: thymocytes. Every receptor here comes from a boy less than two years old with a congenital heart defect. CDR3s include the opening cysteine and the closing phenylalanine or tryptophan. The D gene is left open where the match is weak. Only some rows state a clone size, as once, few, many or a class for expanded clones.

size	J	D	V	CDR3	DNA
-	TRBJ2-7	TRBD2	TRBV7-8	CASSPLGREGEQYF	TGTGCCAGCAGCCCCTTGGGGCGGGAGGGGGAGCAGTACTTC
-	TRBJ2-4	-	TRBV11-1	CASSTGNIQYF	TGTGCCAGCAGCACGGGGAACATTCAGTACTTC
-	TRBJ1-1	-	TRBV6-4	CASSREMGTEAFF	TGTGCCAGCAGTCGGGAGATGGGAACTGAAGCTTTCTTT
-	TRBJ2-7	-	TRBV5-5	CASSLAINEQYF	TGTGCCAGCAGCTTGGCCATCAACGAGCAGTACTTC
once	TRBJ2-3	TRBD1	TRBV27	CASSLSGRDRGKDTQYF	TGTGCCAGCAGTTTATCGGGTAGGGACAGGGGAAAGGATACGCAGTATTTT
-	TRBJ2-7	TRBD1	TRBV2	CASRTPGQIYEQYF	TGTGCCAGCAGGACTCCGGGACAGATCTACGAGCAGTACTTC
-	TRBJ1-1	-	TRBV2	CASSESGKDTEAFF	TGTGCCAGCAGTGAATCGGGGAAGGACACTGAAGCTTTCTTT
-	TRBJ2-3	-	TRBV6-5	CASSYTKTGNADTQYF	TGTGCCAGCAGTTACACCAAAACAGGGAATGCAGATACGCAGTATTTT
-	TRBJ2-5	-	TRBV29-1	CSVVEGQGETQYF	TGCAGCGTGGTAGAGGGGCAGGGGGAGACCCAGTACTTC
-	TRBJ1-4	TRBD1	TRBV6-1	CASSVWDRESEKLFF	TGTGCCAGCAGTGTATGGGACAGGGAGAGTGAAAAACTGTTTTTT
few	TRBJ2-1	TRBD1	TRBV18	CASSPQGVRQGYNEQFF	TGTGCCAGCTCACCGCAGGGGGTACGACAGGGCTACAATGAGCAGTTCTTC
-	TRBJ2-1	-	TRBV12-2	CASRLLPNPGNEQFF	TGTGCAAGTCGCTTATTGCCTAACCCTGGCAATGAGCAGTTCTTC
-	TRBJ1-4	-	TRBV19	CASSIVAGTNEKLFF	TGTGCCAGTAGTATAGTAGCCGGAACTAATGAAAAACTGTTTTTT
-	TRBJ1-1	-	TRBV27	CASSPTRGRNTEAFF	TGTGCCAGCAGCCCGACTCGCGGCAGAAACACTGAAGCTTTCTTT
-	TRBJ2-7	TRBD1	TRBV5-1	CASSLTGQGAYEQYF	TGCGCCAGCAGCTTAACCGGACAGGGAGCCTACGAGCAGTACTTC
-	TRBJ1-2	-	TRBV29-1	CSVPGIYGYTF	TGCAGCGTTCCCGGGATCTATGGCTACACCTTC
-	TRBJ2-7	TRBD2	TRBV2	CASSQKRTSGGKSHTYEQYF	TGTGCCAGCAGCCAAAAGAGGACTAGCGGGGGAAAGAGTCATACCTACGAGCAGTACTTC
-	TRBJ2-1	TRBD2	TRBV19	CASSIAGGEYNEQFF	TGTGCCAGTAGTATAGCGGGAGGGGAGTACAATGAGCAGTTCTTC
-	TRBJ1-3	TRBD1	TRBV10-3	CATLDRVDGNTIYF	TGTGCCACGCTGGACAGGGTGGACGGAAACACCATATATTTT
-	TRBJ2-5	TRBD2	TRBV27	CASSGGLAGDGLRETQYF	TGTGCCAGCAGTGGGGGGCTAGCGGGAGACGGATTAAGGGAGACCCAGTACTTC
once	TRBJ2-7	-	TRBV27	CASSHGGSYEQYF	TGTGCCAGTAGCCACGGAGGGAGCTACGAGCAGTACTTC
-	TRBJ2-7	TRBD2	TRBV6-1	CASSEVVLAGDEQYF	TGTGCCAGCAGTGAAGTGGTTCTAGCGGGAGACGAGCAGTACTTC
-	TRBJ1-1	-	TRBV27	CASSPWSTGPEAFF	TGTGCCAGCAGCCCCTGGTCCACAGGCCCCGAAGCTTTCTTT
-	TRBJ2-6	TRBD1	TRBV19	CASSIGTGGPGANVLTF	TGTGCCAGTAGTATTGGAACAGGGGGCCCTGGGGCCAACGTCCTGACTTTC
-	TRBJ1-5	TRBD1	TRBV6-6	CASSQGDQPQHF	TGTGCCAGCAGCCAGGGGGATCAGCCCCAGCATTTT
once	TRBJ2-1	TRBD2	TRBV5-1	CASSFFPASGRAGYNEQFF	TGCGCCAGCAGCTTTTTTCCGGCTAGCGGGAGGGCTGGGTACAATGAGCAGTTCTTC
-	TRBJ2-5	-	TRBV20-1	CSASIQETQYF	TGCAGTGCTAGTATACAAGAGACCCAGTACTTC
-	TRBJ2-1	-	TRBV5-1	CASSLELAEGAEQFF	TGCGCCAGCAGCTTGGAGTTGGCCGAAGGAGCCGAGCAGTTCTTC
few	TRBJ2-7	TRBD2	TRBV4-1	CASSLGRREASYEQYF	TGCGCCAGCAGCCTCGGCCGGCGGGAGGCCTCCTACGAGCAGTACTTC
-	TRBJ2-7	TRBD1	TRBV28	CASSFSGQGGYEQYF	TGTGCCAGCAGTTTTTCCGGACAGGGGGGTTACGAGCAGTACTTC
-	TRBJ2-7	TRBD1	TRBV7-2	CASSSRRNGQGRTAYEQYF	TGTGCCAGCAGCTCTCGGAGGAACGGACAGGGAAGAACAGCCTACGAGCAGTACTTC
-	TRBJ2-7	TRBD2	TRBV6-1	CASSESGTIEQYF	TGTGCCAGCAGTGAATCTGGGACTATCGAGCAGTACTTC
-	TRBJ2-7	TRBD2	TRBV5-8	CASSLRLAGFYEQYF	TGTGCCAGCAGCTTGAGACTAGCGGGTTTCTACGAGCAGTACTTC
-	TRBJ2-7	-	TRBV18	CASSLWGRSTYEQYF	TGTGCCAGCTCACTTTGGGGGCGTTCGACCTACGAGCAGTACTTC
once	TRBJ1-1	-	TRBV30	CAWSEMGRENTEAFF	TGTGCCTGGAGTGAAATGGGCAGGGAGAACACTGAAGCTTTCTTT
-	TRBJ1-1	-	TRBV5-1	CASSLGSSRMNTEAFF	TGCGCCAGCAGCTTGGGCAGTTCCCGCATGAACACTGAAGCTTTCTTT
few	TRBJ2-1	-	TRBV4-3	CASSQDPGLDYNEQFF	TGCGCCAGCAGCCAAGATCCAGGGCTAGACTACAATGAGCAGTTCTTC
once	TRBJ1-5	TRBD1	TRBV29-1	CSVAYYGTGTNQPQHF	TGCAGCGTTGCCTATTACGGGACAGGGACCAATCAGCCCCAGCATTTT
-	TRBJ2-7	-	TRBV11-2	CASSSHQAGRGYF	TGTGCCAGCAGCTCTCATCAAGCGGGCCGCGGGTACTTC
-	TRBJ2-6	-	TRBV21-1	CARDRESGANVLTF	TGTGCCAGGGACAGGGAATCTGGGGCCAACGTCCTGACTTTC
-	TRBJ2-7	-	TRBV21-1	CASSKGASGRAHEQYF	TGTGCCAGCAGCAAAGGGGCTAGCGGGAGGGCCCACGAGCAGTACTTC
-	TRBJ2-1	TRBD2	TRBV10-2	CASTSRDREGDEQFF	TGCGCCAGCACCAGCCGGGACCGGGAGGGGGATGAGCAGTTCTTC
-	TRBJ2-7	-	TRBV15	CATSRGGGTASYEQYF	TGTGCCACCAGCAGAGGAGGGGGGACAGCCTCCTACGAGCAGTACTTC
-	TRBJ2-5	-	TRBV5-4	CASSLAGGSQETQYF	TGTGCCAGCAGCTTGGCCGGTGGTAGTCAAGAGACCCAGTACTTC
-	TRBJ2-4	TRBD1	TRBV7-8	CASSLDETGGHIQYF	TGTGCCAGCAGCTTAGACGAGACAGGGGGCCACATTCAGTACTTC
once	TRBJ2-1	TRBD2	TRBV5-1	CASSAPGLGYVEQFF	TGCGCCAGCAGTGCCCCGGGACTAGGTTACGTTGAGCAGTTCTTC
once	TRBJ2-5	TRBD2	TRBV15	CATSRGLAGKETQYF	TGTGCCACCAGCAGAGGGCTAGCGGGGAAAGAGACCCAGTACTTC